These T cell receptor beta chains were read from a single sample in a study of blood T cells in healthy people across ages. MiXCR was run by TCRdb on the 5' RACE reads, yielding one entry per CDR3 protein. This table has around 1,900,000 distinct CDR3 sequences, about 39% appearing once. The specimen sequenced was blood. These receptors were collected from a human donor in good health. CDR3s include the opening cysteine and the closing phenylalanine or tryptophan. The D gene is left open where the match is weak. Clone sizes are given selectively: once, few, many, or a class where the clone is expanded.

>TRBD1|13|-|TRBV20-1|TRBJ2-1
CSATTGRYNEQFF
TGCAGTGCCACGACAGGGCGCTACAATGAGCAGTTCTTC
>-|14|-|TRBV12-5|TRBJ1-5
CASGFPASNQPQHF
TGTGCTAGTGGTTTCCCGGCTAGCAATCAGCCCCAGCATTTT
>TRBD1|14|few|TRBV29-1|TRBJ1-2
CSIEQGLANYGYTF
TGCAGCATCGAACAGGGGTTGGCTAACTATGGCTACACCTTC
>TRBD1|15|-|TRBV20-1|TRBJ1-6
CSARGGTVSHSPLHF
TGCAGTGCTAGAGGCGGGACAGTGAGTCATTCACCCCTCCACTTT
>-|14|few|TRBV28|TRBJ2-1
CASKRSSSYNEQFF
TGTGCCAGCAAAAGGAGCAGCTCCTACAATGAGCAGTTCTTC
>-|15|few|TRBV6-6|TRBJ2-3
CATLNAKGTTDTQYF
TGTGCCACCCTGAATGCTAAGGGAACAACAGATACGCAGTATTTT
>TRBD2|15|-|TRBV9|TRBJ2-1
CASSVGGGAGGEQFF
TGTGCCAGCAGCGTAGGCGGGGGGGCCGGCGGTGAGCAGTTCTTC
>TRBD1|15|-|TRBV5-1|TRBJ2-7
CASSLVGTVGYEQYF
TGCGCCAGCAGCTTGGTGGGGACAGTCGGCTACGAGCAGTACTTC
>-|11|-|TRBV20-1|TRBJ2-7
CSAPMAYEQYF
TGCAGTGCCCCCATGGCCTACGAGCAGTACTTC
>-|14|-|TRBV3-1|TRBJ2-1
CASSDGQSYNEQFF
TGTGCCAGCAGCGACGGACAATCCTACAATGAGCAGTTCTTC
>TRBD1|16|-|TRBV2|TRBJ2-7
CASRPRLRTGAYEQYF
TGTGCCAGCAGGCCCCGGCTGCGGACAGGGGCCTACGAGCAGTACTTC
>TRBD1|13|-|TRBV2|TRBJ2-7
CASMGTGIYEQYF
TGTGCCAGCATGGGGACAGGAATCTACGAGCAGTACTTC
>-|15|few|TRBV6-5|TRBJ2-7
CASSYEAGMIHEQYF
TGTGCCAGCAGTTACGAGGCAGGGATGATCCACGAGCAGTACTTC
>-|14|few|TRBV6-5|TRBJ1-4
CASSQSGTNEKLFF
TGTGCCAGCAGCCAAAGTGGGACGAATGAAAAACTGTTTTTT
>-|15|few|TRBV28|TRBJ1-2
CASSLHFRANYGYTF
TGTGCCAGCAGTTTGCACTTCCGGGCTAACTATGGCTACACCTTC
>-|14|-|TRBV20-1|TRBJ2-3
CSARDNRVGDTQYF
TGCAGTGCTAGAGATAATCGGGTAGGGGATACGCAGTATTTT
>-|15|few|TRBV25-1|TRBJ2-7
CASSEGDASPYEQYF
TGTGCCAGCAGTGAGGGGGACGCAAGTCCCTACGAGCAGTACTTC
>TRBD2|18|-|TRBV7-8|TRBJ2-3
CASSRIRGSGGVGDTQYF
TGTGCCAGCAGCCGAATACGGGGTAGCGGGGGAGTTGGAGATACGCAGTATTTT
>-|13|-|TRBV7-9|TRBJ1-1
CASSLVPSPEAFF
TGTGCCAGCAGCTTAGTTCCATCTCCTGAAGCTTTCTTT
>-|15|-|TRBV7-9|TRBJ2-2
CASSLVGSGAGELFF
TGTGCCAGCAGCTTAGTTGGTTCCGGGGCCGGGGAGCTGTTTTTT
>TRBD2|16|-|TRBV11-1|TRBJ2-1
CASSLGASGGPPGQFF
TGTGCCAGCAGCTTAGGGGCTAGCGGGGGCCCTCCGGGGCAGTTCTTC
>-|15|-|TRBV9|TRBJ2-5
CASSVGTGVVETQYF
TGTGCCAGCAGCGTAGGAACGGGGGTTGTGGAGACCCAGTACTTC
>-|16|-|TRBV28|TRBJ1-2
CASRSSQGGEVYGYTF
TGTGCCAGCAGATCCTCACAGGGTGGGGAAGTCTATGGCTACACCTTC
>-|12|-|TRBV7-9|TRBJ2-7
CASSQNYYEQYF
TGTGCCAGCAGCCAGAATTACTACGAGCAGTACTTC
>-|14|few|TRBV20-1|TRBJ2-6
CSAIQGAGANVLTF
TGCAGTGCCATTCAGGGTGCCGGGGCCAACGTCCTGACTTTC
>TRBD2|15|-|TRBV4-2|TRBJ2-3
CASAPVAGGINTQYF
TGTGCCAGCGCCCCGGTAGCGGGGGGAATTAATACGCAGTATTTT
>TRBD1|14|-|TRBV6-5|TRBJ1-1
CASSLSGGAAEAFF
TGTGCCAGCAGTCTCTCAGGGGGCGCGGCTGAAGCTTTCTTT
>TRBD1|15|few|TRBV4-1|TRBJ1-1
CASSFHRDRGVQAFF
TGCGCCAGCAGCTTCCACCGGGACAGGGGGGTTCAAGCTTTCTTT
>-|14|-|TRBV4-2|TRBJ2-3
CASSHREVTDTQYF
TGTGCCAGCAGCCACCGGGAAGTCACAGATACGCAGTATTTT
>TRBD1|16|once|TRBV7-8|TRBJ2-1
CAGSSPRGLNYNEQFF
TGTGCCGGCAGCTCACCCAGGGGGTTAAACTACAATGAGCAGTTCTTC
>-|15|-|TRBV20-1|TRBJ1-4
CSAAGDNHGAEKRFF
TGCAGTGCCGCAGGGGACAACCATGGAGCTGAAAAACGGTTTTTT
>-|16|-|TRBV11-1|TRBJ1-1
CASSLAKYAGDTEAFF
TGTGCCAGCAGCTTAGCGAAATATGCGGGGGACACTGAAGCTTTCTTT